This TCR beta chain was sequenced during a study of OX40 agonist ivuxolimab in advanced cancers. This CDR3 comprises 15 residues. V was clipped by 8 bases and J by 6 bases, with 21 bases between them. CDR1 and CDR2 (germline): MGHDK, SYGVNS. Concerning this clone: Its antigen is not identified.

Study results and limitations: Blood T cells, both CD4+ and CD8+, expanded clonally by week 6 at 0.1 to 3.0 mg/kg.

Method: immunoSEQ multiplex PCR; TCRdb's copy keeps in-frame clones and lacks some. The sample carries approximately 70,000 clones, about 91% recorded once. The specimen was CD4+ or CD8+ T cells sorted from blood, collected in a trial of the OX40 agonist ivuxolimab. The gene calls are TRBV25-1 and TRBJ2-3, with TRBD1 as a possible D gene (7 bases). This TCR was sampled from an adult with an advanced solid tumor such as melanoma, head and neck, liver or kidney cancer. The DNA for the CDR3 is TGTGCCAGCGGATACGTTCAGACAGGGAGGGATACGCAGTATTTT. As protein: CASGYVQTGRDTQYF.